This is a list of T cell receptor beta chains from one sample in a study of OX40 agonist ivuxolimab in advanced cancers. TCRdb keeps only in-frame clones here, not all; method: immunoSEQ multiplex PCR. Among roughly 66,000 clones listed, about 81% were seen once. The sequenced sample was CD4+ or CD8+ T cells sorted from blood, obtained in a trial of the OX40 agonist ivuxolimab. These receptors were collected from an adult with an advanced solid tumor such as melanoma, head and neck, liver or kidney cancer. The CDR3 runs from the conserved cysteine through the conserved F or W. The D gene is left open where the match is weak. Size is stated for part of the rows, as once, few or many counts, or as a class when the clone is expanded.

d_call: NA; v_call: TRBV28; clone_size: NA; j_call: TRBJ2-1; cdr3_nt: TGTGCCAGCAGGGGGATGCACAATGAGCAGTTCTTC; cdr3_aa: CASRGMHNEQFF
d_call: NA; v_call: TRBV19; clone_size: NA; j_call: TRBJ1-2; cdr3_nt: TGTGCCAGTAGTTTCCGGGACTATGGCTACACCTTC; cdr3_aa: CASSFRDYGYTF
d_call: NA; v_call: TRBV5-1; clone_size: NA; j_call: TRBJ2-2; cdr3_nt: TGCGCCAGCAGCTTGGATGGGGCTAAAACCGGGGAGCTGTTTTTT; cdr3_aa: CASSLDGAKTGELFF
d_call: TRBD1; v_call: TRBV18; clone_size: once; j_call: TRBJ2-7; cdr3_nt: TGTGCCAGCTCACCCCTAAGGGGACAGGGATTCTACGAGCAGTACTTC; cdr3_aa: CASSPLRGQGFYEQYF
d_call: NA; v_call: TRBV6-1; clone_size: few; j_call: TRBJ1-3; cdr3_nt: TGTGCCAGCAGACTGGCCCCTACCTCTGGAAACACCATATATTTT; cdr3_aa: CASRLAPTSGNTIYF
d_call: NA; v_call: TRBV7-9; clone_size: once; j_call: TRBJ2-3; cdr3_nt: TGTGCCAGCAGCCGTAGCGGAACAGGCACAGATACGCAGTATTTT; cdr3_aa: CASSRSGTGTDTQYF
d_call: TRBD1; v_call: TRBV28; clone_size: NA; j_call: TRBJ1-2; cdr3_nt: TGTGTTACTAAAGGGACAGGGTCCTATGGCTACACCTTC; cdr3_aa: CVTKGTGSYGYTF
d_call: NA; v_call: TRBV6-5; clone_size: NA; j_call: TRBJ2-7; cdr3_nt: TGTGCCAGCAGGAGGAGCTCAGAACAGCAGTACTTC; cdr3_aa: CASRRSSEQQYF
d_call: TRBD2; v_call: TRBV7-3; clone_size: NA; j_call: TRBJ2-2; cdr3_nt: TGTGCCAGCAGCTTTCGCCCCACACTAGCGGGAGTGGGCGGGGAGCTGTTTTTT; cdr3_aa: CASSFRPTLAGVGGELFF
d_call: NA; v_call: TRBV29-1; clone_size: NA; j_call: TRBJ1-1; cdr3_nt: TGCAGCGTGAGGGGAAACACTGAAGCTTTCTTT; cdr3_aa: CSVRGNTEAFF
d_call: NA; v_call: TRBV19; clone_size: NA; j_call: TRBJ2-7; cdr3_nt: TGTGCCAGTAGTATAGATCGGAATTACGAGCAGTACTTC; cdr3_aa: CASSIDRNYEQYF
d_call: NA; v_call: TRBV28; clone_size: NA; j_call: TRBJ1-1; cdr3_nt: TGTGCCAGCAGTTTGAGAATAGGAACGACGTGGACTGAAGCTTTCTTT; cdr3_aa: CASSLRIGTTWTEAFF
d_call: NA; v_call: TRBV2; clone_size: once; j_call: TRBJ2-4; cdr3_nt: TGTGCCAGCAGTGAGTTTGAGACAGCGGGAAACATTCAGTACTTC; cdr3_aa: CASSEFETAGNIQYF
d_call: TRBD2; v_call: TRBV4-2; clone_size: NA; j_call: TRBJ2-1; cdr3_nt: TGTGCCAGCAGCCTCAGAGGGACAGCGGGGGGGCGTGGTGAGCAGTTCTTC; cdr3_aa: CASSLRGTAGGRGEQFF
d_call: NA; v_call: TRBV28; clone_size: NA; j_call: TRBJ1-3; cdr3_nt: TGTGCCAGCAGTTTATGGGCAGGGAGCTCTGGAAACACCATATATTTT; cdr3_aa: CASSLWAGSSGNTIYF
d_call: NA; v_call: TRBV5-1; clone_size: NA; j_call: TRBJ1-1; cdr3_nt: TGCGCCAGCAGCCCCACAACGGCGGGGTTAGCTTTCTTT; cdr3_aa: CASSPTTAGLAFF
d_call: NA; v_call: TRBV5-1; clone_size: NA; j_call: TRBJ1-3; cdr3_nt: TGCGCCAGCAGCTTGGTAGGCGGAAACACCATATATTTT; cdr3_aa: CASSLVGGNTIYF
d_call: NA; v_call: TRBV20-1; clone_size: NA; j_call: TRBJ1-1; cdr3_nt: TGCAGTGCGTTCAGGAACACTGAAGCTTTCTTT; cdr3_aa: CSAFRNTEAFF
d_call: NA; v_call: TRBV5-1; clone_size: NA; j_call: TRBJ1-4; cdr3_nt: TGCGCCAGCAGCTACGCGACAGATCCTAATGAAAAACTGTTTTTT; cdr3_aa: CASSYATDPNEKLFF
d_call: TRBD1; v_call: TRBV5-8; clone_size: NA; j_call: TRBJ1-2; cdr3_nt: TGTGCCAGCAGCCGACAGGGGACGGGAGTCTATGGCTACACCTTC; cdr3_aa: CASSRQGTGVYGYTF
d_call: TRBD2; v_call: TRBV7-3; clone_size: NA; j_call: TRBJ2-1; cdr3_nt: TGTGCCAGCAGCTTAATGGGGACTAGCGGGAGGGCCGATGAGCAGTTCTTC; cdr3_aa: CASSLMGTSGRADEQFF